Sequencing of this T cell receptor (beta chain) was carried out in a study of blood T cell repertoires in COVID-19. Turning to the study itself: The samples span acute and convalescent COVID-19 from the United States, Italy and Spain. Sources were T cells, B-cell-depleted T cells, or PBMCs; the material itself was cDNA or gDNA.

V was trimmed by 0 bases and J by 4 bases, leaving 8 bases between them. Germline CDR1 SGHRS, CDR2 YFSETQ. This CDR3 spans 13 amino acids. Generated by immunoSEQ multiplex PCR, the TCRdb table keeps only in-frame clones and is missing some. The sample has roughly 290,000 clones, 70% to 90% seen once. The sequencing input was peripheral blood. This sequence originates from a woman in her fifties or sixties with active or convalescent COVID-19. This chain joins TRBV5-1 and TRBJ2-7; D might be TRBD1 (6 bases). CDR3: CASSLVTGYEQYF. The CDR3 nucleotides read TGCGCCAGCAGCTTGGTTACAGGGTACGAGCAGTACTTC.